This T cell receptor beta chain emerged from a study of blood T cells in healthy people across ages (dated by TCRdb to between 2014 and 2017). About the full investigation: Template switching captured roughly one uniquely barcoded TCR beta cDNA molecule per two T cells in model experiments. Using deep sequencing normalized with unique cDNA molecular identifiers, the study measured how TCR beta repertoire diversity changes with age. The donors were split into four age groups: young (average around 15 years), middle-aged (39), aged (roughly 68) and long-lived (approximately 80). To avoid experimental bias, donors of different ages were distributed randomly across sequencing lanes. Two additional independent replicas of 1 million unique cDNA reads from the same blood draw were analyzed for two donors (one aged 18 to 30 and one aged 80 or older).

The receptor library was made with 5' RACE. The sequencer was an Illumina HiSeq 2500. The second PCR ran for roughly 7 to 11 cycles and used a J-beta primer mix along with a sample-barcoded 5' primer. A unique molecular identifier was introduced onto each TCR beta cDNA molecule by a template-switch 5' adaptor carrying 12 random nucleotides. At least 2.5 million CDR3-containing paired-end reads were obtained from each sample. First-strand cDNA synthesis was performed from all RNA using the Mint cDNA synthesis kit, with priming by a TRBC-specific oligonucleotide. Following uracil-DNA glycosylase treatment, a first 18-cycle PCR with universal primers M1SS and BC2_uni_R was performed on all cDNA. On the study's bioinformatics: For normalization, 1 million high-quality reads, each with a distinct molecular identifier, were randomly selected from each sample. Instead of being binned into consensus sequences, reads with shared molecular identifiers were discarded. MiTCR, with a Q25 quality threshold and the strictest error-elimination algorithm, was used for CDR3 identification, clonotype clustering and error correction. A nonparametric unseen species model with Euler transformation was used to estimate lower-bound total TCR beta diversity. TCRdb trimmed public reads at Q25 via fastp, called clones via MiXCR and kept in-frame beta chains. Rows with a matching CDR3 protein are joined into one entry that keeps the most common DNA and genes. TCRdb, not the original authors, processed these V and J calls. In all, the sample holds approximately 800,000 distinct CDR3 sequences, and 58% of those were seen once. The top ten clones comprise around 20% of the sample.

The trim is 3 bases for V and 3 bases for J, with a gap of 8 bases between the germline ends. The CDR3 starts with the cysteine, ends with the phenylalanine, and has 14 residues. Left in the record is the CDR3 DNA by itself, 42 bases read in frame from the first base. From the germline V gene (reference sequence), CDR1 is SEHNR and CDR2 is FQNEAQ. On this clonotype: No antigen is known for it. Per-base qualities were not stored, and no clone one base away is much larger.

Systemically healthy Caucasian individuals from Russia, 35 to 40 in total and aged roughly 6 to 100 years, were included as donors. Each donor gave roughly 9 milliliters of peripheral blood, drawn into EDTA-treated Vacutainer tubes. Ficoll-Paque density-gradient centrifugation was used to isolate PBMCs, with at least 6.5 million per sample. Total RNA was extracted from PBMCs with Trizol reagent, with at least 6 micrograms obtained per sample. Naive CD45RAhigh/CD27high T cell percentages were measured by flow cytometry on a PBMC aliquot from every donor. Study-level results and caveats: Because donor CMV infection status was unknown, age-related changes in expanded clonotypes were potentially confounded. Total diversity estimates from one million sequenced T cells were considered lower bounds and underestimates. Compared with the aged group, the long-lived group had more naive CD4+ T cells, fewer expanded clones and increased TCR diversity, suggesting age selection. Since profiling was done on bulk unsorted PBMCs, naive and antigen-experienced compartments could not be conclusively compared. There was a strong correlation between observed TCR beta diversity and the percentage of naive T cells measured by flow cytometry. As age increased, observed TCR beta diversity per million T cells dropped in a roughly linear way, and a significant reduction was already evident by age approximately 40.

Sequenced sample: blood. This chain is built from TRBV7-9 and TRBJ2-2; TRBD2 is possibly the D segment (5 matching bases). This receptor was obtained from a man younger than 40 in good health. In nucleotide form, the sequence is TGTGCCAGCAGCTTCCGGGATGACACCGGGGAGCTGTTTTTT. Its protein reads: CASSFRDDTGELFF. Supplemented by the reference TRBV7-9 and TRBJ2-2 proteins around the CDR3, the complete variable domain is DTGVSQNPRHKITKRGQNVTFRCDPISEHNRLYWYRQTLGQGPEFLTYFQNEAQLEKSRLLSDRFSAERPKGSFSTLEIQRTEQGDSAMYLCASSFRDDTGELFFGEGSRLTVL.